The next 3 T cell receptor beta chains were all read from a single sample in a study of blood T cells in healthy people across ages. A second PCR, run for about 7 to 11 cycles, used a sample-barcoded 5' primer plus a J-beta primer mix. TCRdb analysed the 5' RACE reads with MiXCR anew, one entry per CDR3 protein. Among 1.5 million or so distinct CDR3 sequences listed, roughly 43% were seen once. The sequencing input was blood. These receptors originate from a woman aged 18-35 years in good health.

V usage is TRBV6-5 and J usage is TRBJ2-7; 10 bases line up with TRBD2. CDR1 MNHEY and CDR2 SVGAGI come from the germline V gene. J was trimmed by 7 bases and V by 0 bases; bases with no gene match: 12. There are 17 residues in the CDR3. The DNA of the CDR3 is TGTGCCAGCAGTTACTCTTTTTCCGCTAGCGGGAGCGATGAGCAGTACTTC. Its translation is CASSYSFSASGSDEQYF.

The rearrangement uses TRBV2 and TRBJ2-1; possible D gene TRBD1, 6 bases. The CDR3 spans 13 residues. Germline-derived CDR1 and CDR2 are SNHLY and FYNNEI. Trimming shortened V by 7 bases and J by 4 bases, and 11 bases separated the two germline ends. CDR3 DNA: TGTGCCAGCAACTCTCAGGGGTACAATGAGCAGTTCTTC. Translating it yields CASNSQGYNEQFF.

A few counts support this clonotype. The chain has TRBV4-1 and TRBJ2-1, with D possibly TRBD1 on 5 matching bases. V lost 3 bases and J lost 4, with 7 bases in between. This CDR3 is built from 13 residues. Germline V gene lookup returns CDR1 MGHRA and CDR2 YSYEKL. The CDR3 loop is CASSHRAYNEQFF. The CDR3 nucleotides are TGCGCCAGCAGCCACAGGGCTTACAATGAGCAGTTCTTC.